Included here is one T cell receptor (beta chain) sequence, with context. This table comes from immunoSEQ multiplex PCR, and its TCRdb copy is limited to in-frame clones, with some not included. The sample holds just under 550,000 clones, 75% to 80% seen once. This entry comes from a study of shared T cell receptors in the human thymus. These data were likewise used in another study, on human thymus T cells.

What was sequenced was thymocytes. The receptor was derived from a boy younger than two with a congenital heart defect.

The CDR3 spells CASSRGTAYEQYF. In DNA, the CDR3 is TGTGCCAGCAGTCGTGGGACAGCCTACGAGCAGTACTTC. This chain links TRBV6-6 with TRBJ2-7; 7 bases are a match to TRBD1. This CDR3 region has 13 residues. The germline gives CDR1 MNHNY, CDR2 SVGAGI (reference sequence). The junction had 3 bases not matched to a gene; V was cut back by 5 bases and J by 2 bases.